Reported below is one T cell receptor (beta chain). CDR1 and CDR2 from the germline V gene are SGHAT and FQNNGV. This CDR3 region has 18 residues. With V trimmed by 1 base and J by 5 bases, 7 bases remained unmatched. The data are from a study of identical twins. Via MiXCR, TCRdb re-called the 5' RACE reads, giving one row per CDR3 protein. The profile covers 500,000 to 650,000 distinct CDR3 sequences, with less than 9% appearing a single time and 1.6% taken by the ten largest. The same data also contributed to another study, on yellow fever vaccine responses in identical twins.

The chain has TRBV11-2 and TRBJ2-2, with 13 bases fitting TRBD2. Material: PBMCs. The TCR comes from a woman in her late teens or twenties in good health. The CDR3 loop reads CASSLVGLAGARTGELFF. The CDR3 DNA is TGTGCCAGCAGCTTAGTTGGACTAGCGGGAGCGAGGACCGGGGAGCTGTTTTTT. Full variable domain (remainder filled in from reference TRBV11-2 and TRBJ2-2): EAGVAQSPRYKIIEKRQSVAFWCNPISGHATLYWYQQILGQGPKLLIQFQNNGVVDDSQLPKDRFSAERLKGVDSTLKIQPAKLEDSAVYLCASSLVGLAGARTGELFFGEGSRLTVL.